The rows below give T cell receptor beta chains drawn from one sample of a study of vaccination effects on CD4 cells after COVID-19. Assay: immunoSEQ multiplex PCR; the TCRdb copy retains only in-frame clones and omits some. This table holds 40,000 or so clones, around 72% found once. The antigens for these receptors are not known. Material: CD4+ T cells from PBMCs cultured with a peptide pool, obtained before COVID-19 vaccination. The receptors originated from a human donor who had a prior SARS-CoV-2 infection. Both conserved end residues are part of each CDR3. The order of the fields is V gene, CDR3 length, J gene, CDR3 protein.

>TRBV2|14|TRBJ1-1
CASIVGVADTEAFF
>TRBV14|13|TRBJ2-7
CASSQEFRRDPYF
>TRBV5-6|15|TRBJ2-5
CASSLMGGRQETQYF
>TRBV15|14|TRBJ1-3
CATSTGTGGNTIYF
>TRBV6-5|14|TRBJ2-1
CASNSDSLINEQFF
>TRBV10-3|13|TRBJ1-1
CAISVDGNTEAFF
>TRBV7-8|14|TRBJ2-3
CASSRAGARDTQYF
>TRBV10-3|14|TRBJ1-5
CAISESPARSHRHF
>TRBV5-1|14|TRBJ1-4
CASSLALGNEKLFF
>TRBV5-1|16|TRBJ2-1
CASSLAGSGSYNEQFF
>TRBV5-6|19|TRBJ2-4
CASSLFMNSFELAKNIQYF
>TRBV5-1|15|TRBJ1-4
CASSDTRGIGEKLFF
>TRBV6-5|14|TRBJ2-5
CASGATGGRETQYF
>TRBV5-8|13|TRBJ2-7
CASSLGPRDEQYF
>TRBV7-2|15|TRBJ2-7
CASRLTPAGGGEQYF
>TRBV3-1/TRBV3-2|16|TRBJ2-1
CASSLIAGGSYNEQFF
>TRBV11-3|15|TRBJ2-1
CASSLQGVIYNEQFF
>TRBV6-4|16|TRBJ1-6
CASSARRSPPDPPLHF
>TRBV2|15|TRBJ2-7
CASTAEREGLDEQYF
>TRBV3-1/TRBV3-2|14|TRBJ2-7
CASSLGQSYYEQYF
>TRBV21-1|15|TRBJ1-6
CAGELAGVSSSPLHF
>TRBV5-1|16|TRBJ2-3
CASSLGPSRGTDTQYF